This T cell receptor beta chain was sequenced for a study of glioma-infiltrating T cells (dated by TCRdb to between 2015 and 2016). Looking at the study overall: The study sequenced TCR alpha- and beta-chain repertoires from glioma tissue, from non-neoplastic brain tissue and from matched peripheral blood mononuclear cells. Each tissue-infiltrating repertoire was compared with the same patient's peripheral blood repertoire to measure divergence between tissue and blood T-cell populations. Three low-grade glioma patients, 7 or 8 primary glioblastoma patients and three non-glioma patients contributing non-neoplastic brain tissue were included in the paired cohort.

TCR alpha and beta CDR3 regions were amplified with the iRepertoire nested amplicon-rescue multiplex PCR (arm-PCR) platform from RNA. For one-step reverse transcription and amplification, roughly 100-450 ng of tissue mRNA or PBMC total RNA was used as input. Following bead purification, Illumina adapters were added by a secondary multiplex PCR, and the libraries were gel-purified between 200 and 400 bp. Libraries carried internal 6-nucleotide barcodes used for demultiplexing. Sequencing of libraries was performed on an Illumina MiSeq with 2x220 or 2x250 nucleotide paired-end reads. The published analysis was carried out like this. Paired reads were merged using FLASH 1.2.11 and aligned with BWA-MEM to the GRCh37 human genome, and TRA and TRB reads were then extracted. V and J assignment used an IMGT-derived reference of cassette sequences and CDR3 motifs that included pseudogenes. Reads were translated in three frames, and productive CDR3s were defined by a C…FGXG motif without stop codons. Unique combinations of V-J cassette pair and CDR3 amino acid sequence were defined as clonotypes. Filtering of reads was based on Hamming distance, with the threshold set by the sequence error rate of each sample in mapped regions. TCRdb's own reprocessing of the public reads used fastp at Q25 and MiXCR and kept productive beta chains. Rows with a matching CDR3 protein are joined into one entry that keeps the most common DNA and genes. None of the V and J calls come from the authors' own analysis; TCRdb made them. In all, the sample holds about 21,000 distinct CDR3 sequences, and roughly 24% of those were seen once. 10% to 15% of the sample is taken by the ten largest.

Study-wide findings and limitations: Very few CDR3 sequences were shared between tissue and blood, attributed to high CDR3 diversity and limited sampling. Group comparisons were based on small numbers of patients: three non-neoplastic, three low-grade glioma and roughly eight glioblastoma patients. VJ-independent divergence between tissue and blood was below expectation in non-neoplastic patients but above expectation in all gliomas, especially low-grade gliomas.

With regard to this clonotype: Its antigen is still unknown. Base qualities were left out, and no much larger clone turns up one base away.

The germline ends are 12 bases apart after V is trimmed by 1 base and J by 7 bases. The CDR3 holds 14 amino acids from the cysteine to the phenylalanine. Left in the record is the CDR3 DNA by itself, 42 bases read in frame from the first base. The CDR1 and CDR2 encoded by the germline V gene are MNHEY and SVGEGT. The rearrangement combines TRBV6-2 or TRBV6-3 with TRBJ2-3, and perhaps TRBD2 as D gene, on 6 matching bases. The clonotype originates from a human donor with low-grade glioma or glioblastoma, undergoing nonglioma brain surgery, or in good health (not recorded which). The sequenced material came from glioma tissue, nonneoplastic brain tissue, or PBMCs (not recorded which). In nucleotide form, the sequence is TGTGCCAGCAGTTACTTCGGGGGAGGAAATACGCAGTATTTT. This yields the protein CASSYFGGGNTQYF.